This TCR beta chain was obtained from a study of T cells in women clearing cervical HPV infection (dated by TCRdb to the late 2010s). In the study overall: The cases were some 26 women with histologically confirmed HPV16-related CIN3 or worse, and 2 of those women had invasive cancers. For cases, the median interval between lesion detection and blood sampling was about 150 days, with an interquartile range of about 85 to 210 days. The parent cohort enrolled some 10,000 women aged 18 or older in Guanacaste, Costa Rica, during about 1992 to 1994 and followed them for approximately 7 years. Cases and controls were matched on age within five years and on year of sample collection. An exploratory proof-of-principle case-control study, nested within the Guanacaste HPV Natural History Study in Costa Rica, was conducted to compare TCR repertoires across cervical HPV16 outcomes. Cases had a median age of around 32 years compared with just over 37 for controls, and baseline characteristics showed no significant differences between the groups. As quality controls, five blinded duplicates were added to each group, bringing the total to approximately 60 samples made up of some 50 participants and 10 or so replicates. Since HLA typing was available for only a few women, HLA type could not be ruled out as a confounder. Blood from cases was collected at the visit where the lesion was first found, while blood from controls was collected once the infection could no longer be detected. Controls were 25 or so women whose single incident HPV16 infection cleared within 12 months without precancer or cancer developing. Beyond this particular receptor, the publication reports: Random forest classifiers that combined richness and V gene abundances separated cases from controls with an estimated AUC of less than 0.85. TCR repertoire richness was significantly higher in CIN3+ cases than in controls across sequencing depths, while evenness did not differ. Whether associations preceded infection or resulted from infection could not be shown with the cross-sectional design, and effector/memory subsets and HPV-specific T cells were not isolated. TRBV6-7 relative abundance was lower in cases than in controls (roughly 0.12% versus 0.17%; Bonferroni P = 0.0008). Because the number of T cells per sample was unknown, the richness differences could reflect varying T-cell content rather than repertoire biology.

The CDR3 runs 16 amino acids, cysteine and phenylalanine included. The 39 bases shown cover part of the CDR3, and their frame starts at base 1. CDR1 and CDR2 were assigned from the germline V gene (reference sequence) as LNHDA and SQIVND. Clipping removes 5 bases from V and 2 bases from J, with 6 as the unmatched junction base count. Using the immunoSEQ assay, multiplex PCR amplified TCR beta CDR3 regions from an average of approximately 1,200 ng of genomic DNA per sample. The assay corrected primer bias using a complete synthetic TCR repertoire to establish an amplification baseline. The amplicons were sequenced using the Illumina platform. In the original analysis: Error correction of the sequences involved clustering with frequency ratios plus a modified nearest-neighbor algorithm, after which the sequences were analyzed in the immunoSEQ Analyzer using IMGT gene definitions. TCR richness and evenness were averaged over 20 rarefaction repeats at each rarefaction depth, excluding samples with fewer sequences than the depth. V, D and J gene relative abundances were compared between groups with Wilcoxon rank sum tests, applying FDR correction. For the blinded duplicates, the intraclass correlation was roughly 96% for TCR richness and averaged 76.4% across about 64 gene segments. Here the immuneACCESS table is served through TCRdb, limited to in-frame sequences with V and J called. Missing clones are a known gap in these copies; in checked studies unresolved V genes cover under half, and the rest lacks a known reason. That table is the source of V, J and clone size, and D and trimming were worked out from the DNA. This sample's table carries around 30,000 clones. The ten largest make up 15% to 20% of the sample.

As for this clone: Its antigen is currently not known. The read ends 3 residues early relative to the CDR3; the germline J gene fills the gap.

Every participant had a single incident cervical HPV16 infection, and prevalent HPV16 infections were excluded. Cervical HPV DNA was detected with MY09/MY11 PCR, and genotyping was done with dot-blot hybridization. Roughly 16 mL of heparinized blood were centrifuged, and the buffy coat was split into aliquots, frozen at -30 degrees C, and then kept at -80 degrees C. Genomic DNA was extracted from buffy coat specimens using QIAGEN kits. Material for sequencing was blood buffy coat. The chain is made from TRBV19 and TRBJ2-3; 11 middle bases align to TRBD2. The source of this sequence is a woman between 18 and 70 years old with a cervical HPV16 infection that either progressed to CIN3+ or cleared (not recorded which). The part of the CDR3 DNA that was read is TGTGCCAGTAGTTTCACGACTAGCGGGATCACAGATACG. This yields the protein CASSFTTSGITDT. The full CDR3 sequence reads CASSFTTSGITDTQYF.